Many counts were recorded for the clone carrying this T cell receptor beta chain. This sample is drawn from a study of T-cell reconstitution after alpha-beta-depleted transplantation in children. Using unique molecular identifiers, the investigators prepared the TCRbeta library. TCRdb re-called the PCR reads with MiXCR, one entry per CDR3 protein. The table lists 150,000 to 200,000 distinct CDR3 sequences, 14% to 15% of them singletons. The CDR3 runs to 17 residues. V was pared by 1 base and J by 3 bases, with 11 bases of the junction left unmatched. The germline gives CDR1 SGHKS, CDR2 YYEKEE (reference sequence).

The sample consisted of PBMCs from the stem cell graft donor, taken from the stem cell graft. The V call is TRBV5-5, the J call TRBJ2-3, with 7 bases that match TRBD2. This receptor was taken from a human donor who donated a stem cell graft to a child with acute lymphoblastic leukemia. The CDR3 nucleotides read TGTGCCAGCAGCTTGAGAGGCGGGAGCGTCTATACAGATACGCAGTATTTT. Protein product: CASSLRGGSVYTDTQYF.